Presented here are 21 T cell receptor beta chains from one specimen sequenced in a study of cytomegalovirus exposure and HLA in healthy donors. The PCR made use of 60 Vbeta and 13 Jbeta primers. The table came from immunoSEQ multiplex PCR; TCRdb's copy has only in-frame clones and leaves some out. The sample carries about 150,000 clones, 70% to 80% recorded once. The sample taken for sequencing was PBMCs. These receptors were collected from a young man in good health and CMV-seronegative.

The sample holds one count of this clone. The chain employs TRBV6-1 and TRBJ2-7; 8 nucleotides agree with TRBD1. V lost 6 bases and J lost 0; bases outside the gene matches: 7. Germline V gives CDR1 MNHNS, CDR2 SASEGT. This CDR3 comprises 15 residues. The CDR3 loop is CASRVTGDSSYEQYF. For the CDR3, the DNA is TGTGCCAGCAGGGTGACAGGGGACAGCTCCTACGAGCAGTACTTC.

The chain carries TRBV19 and TRBJ1-5; 8 nucleotides match TRBD1. Unmatched junction bases numbered 15, after V lost 5 bases and J lost 9 bases. Germline V gives CDR1 LNHDA, CDR2 SQIVND (reference sequence). CDR3 length: 16 amino acids. The CDR3 nucleotides are TGTGCCAGTAGTGGGGGATGGACAGGGTCGTCGGGGCCCCAGCATTTT. Protein product: CASSGGWTGSSGPQHF.

The chain employs TRBV28 and TRBJ1-1, with no clear D. V was clipped by 5 bases and J by 1 base, with 8 bases between them. The CDR3 length is 13 residues. CDR1 and CDR2 from the germline V gene are MDHEN and SYDVKM. For the CDR3, the DNA is TGTGCCAGCAGTAATCGGGGGAACACTGAAGCTTTCTTT. This gives the protein CASSNRGNTEAFF.

The CDR3 nucleotides are TGTGCCAGCAGCTACACTGGACAGCTGAGCGGCACTGGCTACACCTTC. Its translation: CASSYTGQLSGTGYTF. V gene TRBV7-9 combines with J gene TRBJ1-2; the D gene is possibly TRBD1 (6 bases). Between the trimmed V and J ends, which lost 4 bases and 7 bases, there was a span of 22 bases. Germline V gene data show CDR1 as SEHNR and CDR2 as FQNEAQ (reference sequence). The CDR3 has 16 amino acids.

This clone was recorded once. The chain couples TRBV7-2 to TRBJ2-1; 13 nucleotides agree with TRBD2. The trim removed 4 bases at V and 3 bases at J, leaving 12 bases unmatched. CDR3 size: 19 residues. From germline, CDR1 is SGHTA and CDR2 FQGNSA. The CDR3 protein is CASSSPRGLAGIYYNEQFF. The CDR3 DNA is TGTGCCAGCAGCTCCCCACGGGGACTAGCGGGGATTTACTACAATGAGCAGTTCTTC.

The J gene is TRBJ2-1, the V gene TRBV5-4, with TRBD1 identical over 7 bases. Germline lookup yields CDR1 SGHNT and CDR2 YYREEE (reference sequence). V shed 7 bases and J 3 bases; nucleotides not matched to a gene: 7. This CDR3 has 14 amino acids. CDR3 nucleotides: TGTGCCAGCGGCCCAGGGGGAATCTACAATGAGCAGTTCTTC. It is translated as CASGPGGIYNEQFF.

J is TRBJ2-7 and V is TRBV12-5, with TRBD1 as a possible D gene (6 bases). The length of the CDR3 is 12 residues. Germline CDR1 is LGHNT and CDR2 is FRNRAP. V lost 6 bases to trimming and J lost 6 bases, with 12 bases between them. CDR3 region: CASGNTGFEQYF. CDR3 DNA sequence: TGTGCTAGTGGGAACACAGGGTTCGAGCAGTACTTC.

Comments on this clone: The junction departs from the called germline gene at one end, perhaps through a read error. This chain uses TRBV4-1 with TRBJ1-2; D is perhaps TRBD1 (6 bases). The CDR3 has 14 residues. From germline, CDR1 is MGHRA and CDR2 YSYEKL. CDR3 in amino acids: CASSQDSQGYGYPF. For the CDR3, the DNA is TGCGCCAGCAGCCAAGACTCACAGGGTTATGGCTACCCCTTC.

This chain uses TRBV30 with TRBJ2-2; TRBD1 matches at 7 bases. V shed 2 bases, J shed 7 bases, and the junction held 4 bases outside the gene matches. The germline V gene encodes CDR1 GTSNPN and CDR2 SVGIG (reference sequence). The CDR3 has 13 residues. The chain's CDR3 is CAWSYRGNGELFF. CDR3 sequence (DNA): TGTGCCTGGAGTTACAGGGGAAACGGGGAGCTGTTTTTT.

The rearrangement uses TRBV25-1 and TRBJ2-5; weak D call: TRBD1 (7 bases). The J call may be incorrect, as the DNA end agrees better with TRBJ2-7. Germline assignment: CDR1 MGHDK and CDR2 SYGVNS. CDR3 length: 13 residues. The CDR3 DNA reads TGTGCCAGTGGTGCAGGGGGGCATTACGAGCAGTACTTC. Encoded protein: CASGAGGHYEQYF.

The chain employs TRBV19 and TRBJ2-7; possible D gene TRBD1, 7 bases. V lost 4 bases, J lost 2 bases, and 15 bases lay in between. Per germline, CDR1 LNHDA and CDR2 SQIVND (reference sequence). The CDR3 is 15 residues long. CDR3 DNA sequence: TGTGCCAGTAGTACCATGACAGGGACTGCCTACGAGCAGTACTTC. It codes for CASSTMTGTAYEQYF.

J is TRBJ2-7 and V is TRBV10-2; 8 nucleotides align to TRBD1. Per germline, CDR1 WSHSY and CDR2 SAAADI. With V trimmed by 6 bases and J by 6 bases, 10 bases remained unmatched. This CDR3 comprises 14 residues. The CDR3 here is CASRFDRGPIEQYF. The CDR3 DNA is TGCGCCAGCAGATTCGACAGGGGCCCTATCGAGCAGTACTTC.

The V and J genes are TRBV9 and TRBJ1-6, with D possibly TRBD1 on 5 matching bases. Germline V gene sequence: CDR1 SGDLS, CDR2 YYNGEE. The CDR3 runs 15 residues. The germline V and J ends were trimmed by 2 bases and 7 bases, with 13 bases remaining between them. The CDR3 loop is CASSVTGEQNSPLHF. The CDR3 coding sequence is TGTGCCAGCAGCGTTACAGGAGAACAGAATTCACCCCTCCACTTT. Based on the CDR3 plus reference TRBV9 and TRBJ1-6, the full variable domain is DSGVTQTPKHLITATGQRVTLRCSPRSGDLSVYWYQQSLDQGLQFLIQYYNGEERAKGNILERFSAQQFPDLHSELNLSSLELGDSALYFCASSVTGEQNSPLHFGNGTRLTVT.

J is TRBJ2-1 and V is TRBV28, with 8 nucleotides matching TRBD1. From germline, CDR1 is MDHEN and CDR2 SYDVKM. With V trimmed by 7 bases and J by 8 bases, 16 bases remained unmatched. The CDR3 covers 16 residues. The CDR3 DNA reads TGTGCCAGCACTCCCTCCTCAGGGGGCGGGGTCTATGAGCAGTTCTTC. Translation: CASTPSSGGGVYEQFF. The whole variable domain, filled in from reference TRBV28 and TRBJ2-1, reads DVKVTQSSRYLVKRTGEKVFLECVQDMDHENMFWYRQDPGLGLRLIYFSYDVKMKEKGDIPEGYSVSREKKERFSLILESASTNQTSMYLCASTPSSGGGVYEQFFGPGTRLTVL.

Worth noting for this clone: At one end the junction does not follow the germline gene, possibly because of a read error. At the DNA level, this CDR3 is encoded by other sequences in the same sample as well. The gene calls are TRBV5-6 and TRBJ1-6, with unresolved D. The CDR3 runs 15 residues. Germline assignment: CDR1 SGHDT and CDR2 YYEEEE. The DNA for the CDR3 is TGCGCCAGCAGCCCCGGGAGCTCCTATAATTCACCCCTCCACTTT. Translated, it gives CASSPGSSYNSPLHF.

The chain recombines TRBV4-3 with TRBJ2-3; D unclear. The CDR3 runs to 13 residues. Germline CDR1 reads LGHNA; CDR2 reads YSLEER. V was cut by 4 bases and J by 1 base, with 6 bases left in between. The CDR3, as DNA: TGCGCCAGCAGCCCCTCCGGCACAGATACGCAGTATTTT. This codes for CASSPSGTDTQYF.

This clone showed up just once. The chain joins TRBV6-1 to TRBJ2-5; 7 nucleotides line up with TRBD1. The germline V gene has CDR1 MNHNS and CDR2 SASEGT. The CDR3 spans 14 residues. V shed 5 bases, J shed 3 bases, and the junction held 6 bases outside the gene matches. The CDR3 is CASSSYGTEETQYF. CDR3 sequence (DNA): TGTGCCAGCAGTTCATACGGGACAGAAGAGACCCAGTACTTC.

Regarding this clone: One end of the junction is discordant with germline, which a read error may explain. The CDR3 loop is CSVEGTNYGYPF. Here the CDR3 DNA reads TGCAGCGTTGAAGGGACTAACTATGGCTACCCCTTC. This chain connects TRBV29-1 to TRBJ1-2; D ambiguous. The length of the CDR3 is 12 residues. Germline V gene lookup returns CDR1 SQVTM and CDR2 ANQGSEA.

The chain has TRBV6-1 and TRBJ1-3; D ambiguous. The V end was cut by 6 bases, the J end by 0 bases, with 12 bases between. This CDR3 is built from 15 residues. Germline assignment: CDR1 MNHNS and CDR2 SASEGT. The CDR3 sequence is CASREALTSGNTIYF. The CDR3 DNA reads as TGTGCCAGCAGGGAGGCGCTAACCTCTGGAAACACCATATATTTT.

The V gene is TRBV14, the J gene TRBJ2-5; D is unresolved. This CDR3 spans 17 amino acids. The germline V gene has CDR1 SGHDN and CDR2 FVKESK. V was trimmed by 0 bases and J by 5 bases, leaving 19 bases between them. CDR3 nucleotide sequence: TGTGCCAGCAGCCAAGACTCGCGGATGATACTTGAGGAGACCCAGTACTTC. Amino acids: CASSQDSRMILEETQYF.

This chain links TRBV10-3 with TRBJ1-6; D may be TRBD1 (6 bases). The CDR3 covers 14 residues. The V and J ends lost 8 bases and 5 bases respectively, with 13 bases between them. CDR1 is ENHRY, CDR2 SYGVKD, per germline. CDR3 nucleotide sequence: TGTGCCATCCAGCCACAGGGCAATAATTCACCCCTCCACTTT. The encoded protein is CAIQPQGNNSPLHF.